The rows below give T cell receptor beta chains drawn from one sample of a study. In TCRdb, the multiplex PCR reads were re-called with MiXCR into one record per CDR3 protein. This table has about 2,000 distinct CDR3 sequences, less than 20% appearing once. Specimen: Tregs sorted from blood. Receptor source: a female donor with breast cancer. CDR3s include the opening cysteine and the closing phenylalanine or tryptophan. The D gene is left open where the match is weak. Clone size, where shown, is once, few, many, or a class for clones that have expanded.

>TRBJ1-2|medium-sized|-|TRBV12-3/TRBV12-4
CASSRESRLYGYTF
TGTGCCAGCAGTCGCGAATCGCGCCTTTATGGCTACACCTTC
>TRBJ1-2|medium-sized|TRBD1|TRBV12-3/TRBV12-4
CASSPGQIYGYTF
TGTGCCAGCAGCCCGGGACAGATCTATGGCTACACCTTC
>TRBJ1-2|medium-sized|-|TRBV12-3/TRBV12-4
CASRRDNSYGYTF
TGTGCCAGCAGACGGGACAACTCCTATGGCTACACCTTC
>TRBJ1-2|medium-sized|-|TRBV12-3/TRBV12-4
CASSWASEIGNGYTF
TGTGCCAGCAGTTGGGCCTCGGAAATAGGAAATGGCTACACCTTC
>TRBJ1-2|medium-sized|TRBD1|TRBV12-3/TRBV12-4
CAILATGRYGYTF
TGTGCCATTCTGGCGACAGGGAGGTATGGCTACACCTTC
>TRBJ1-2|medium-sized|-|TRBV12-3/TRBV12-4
CASSSLYGYTF
TGTGCCAGCAGTTCCCTATATGGCTACACCTTC
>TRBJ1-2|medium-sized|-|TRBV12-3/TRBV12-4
CASRGPRGYTF
TGTGCCAGCAGGGGCCCGCGTGGCTACACCTTC
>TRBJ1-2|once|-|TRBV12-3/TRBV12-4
CASSSGAATAF
TGTGCCAGCAGTTCAGGGGCGGCTACAGCCTTC
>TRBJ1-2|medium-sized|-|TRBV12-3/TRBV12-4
CASRPSLAGPYGYTF
TGTGCCAGCCGTCCCTCTTTAGCAGGCCCTTATGGCTACACCTTC
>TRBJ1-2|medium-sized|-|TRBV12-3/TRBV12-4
CASSPGPRGYTF
TGTGCCAGCAGTCCCGGGCCGCGGGGCTACACCTTC
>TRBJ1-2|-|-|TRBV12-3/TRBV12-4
CASSPQQRAYGYTF
TGTGCCAGCAGTCCCCAACAGAGGGCCTATGGCTACACCTTC
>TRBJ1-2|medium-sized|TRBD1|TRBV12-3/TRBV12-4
CASSSGQGQLYGYTF
TGTGCCAGCAGTTCCGGACAGGGCCAATTATATGGCTACACCTTC
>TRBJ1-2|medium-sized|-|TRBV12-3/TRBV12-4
CASSIQGYYGYTF
TGTGCCAGCAGCATTCAGGGTTACTATGGCTACACCTTC
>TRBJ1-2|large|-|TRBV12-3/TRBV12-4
CASSSDRGLNYGYTF
TGTGCCAGCAGTTCCGATAGAGGACTTAACTATGGCTACACCTTC
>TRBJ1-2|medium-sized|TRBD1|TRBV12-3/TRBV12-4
CASRGQAASGYTF
TGTGCCAGCAGAGGACAGGCAGCGTCCGGCTACACCTTC
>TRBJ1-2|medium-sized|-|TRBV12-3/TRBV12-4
CASRPRGANYGYTF
TGTGCCAGCAGACCGAGGGGAGCTAACTATGGCTACACCTTC
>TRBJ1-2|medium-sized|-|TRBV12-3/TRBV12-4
CASSPWTNYGYTF
TGTGCCAGCAGTCCCTGGACTAACTATGGCTACACCTTC
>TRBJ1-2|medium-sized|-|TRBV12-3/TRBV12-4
CASFVRGAVDYGYTF
TGTGCCAGCTTCGTGCGAGGGGCGGTCGACTATGGCTACACCTTC
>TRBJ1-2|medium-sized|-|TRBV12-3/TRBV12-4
CASSGDVNGYTF
TGTGCCAGCAGTGGGGACGTCAATGGCTACACCTTC
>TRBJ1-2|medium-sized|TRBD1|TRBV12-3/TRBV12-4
CASSTGQGLYGYTF
TGTGCCAGCAGTACCGGACAGGGTCTCTATGGCTACACCTTC
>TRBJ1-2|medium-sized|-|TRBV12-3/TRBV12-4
CASRPDRPRYGYTF
TGTGCCAGCAGACCCGACAGGCCTCGGTATGGCTACACCTTC
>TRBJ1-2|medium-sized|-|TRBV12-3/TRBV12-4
CASSLAQTGSSYTF
TGTGCCAGCAGTTTAGCCCAAACAGGGTCTAGCTACACCTTC
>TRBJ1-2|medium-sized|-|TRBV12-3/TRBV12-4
CASSPTRRVNYGYTF
TGTGCCAGCAGCCCTACCCGTCGCGTTAACTATGGCTACACCTTC
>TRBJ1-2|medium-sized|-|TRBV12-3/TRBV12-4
CASSLSGPYGYTF
TGTGCCAGCAGTTTATCGGGTCCCTATGGCTACACCTTC
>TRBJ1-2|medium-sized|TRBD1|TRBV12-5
CASGTDNYGYTF
TGTGCTAGCGGGACAGATAACTATGGCTACACCTTC
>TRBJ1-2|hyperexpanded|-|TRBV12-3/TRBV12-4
CASSLQGGGYTF
TGTGCCAGCAGCCTACAGGGTGGAGGCTACACCTTC